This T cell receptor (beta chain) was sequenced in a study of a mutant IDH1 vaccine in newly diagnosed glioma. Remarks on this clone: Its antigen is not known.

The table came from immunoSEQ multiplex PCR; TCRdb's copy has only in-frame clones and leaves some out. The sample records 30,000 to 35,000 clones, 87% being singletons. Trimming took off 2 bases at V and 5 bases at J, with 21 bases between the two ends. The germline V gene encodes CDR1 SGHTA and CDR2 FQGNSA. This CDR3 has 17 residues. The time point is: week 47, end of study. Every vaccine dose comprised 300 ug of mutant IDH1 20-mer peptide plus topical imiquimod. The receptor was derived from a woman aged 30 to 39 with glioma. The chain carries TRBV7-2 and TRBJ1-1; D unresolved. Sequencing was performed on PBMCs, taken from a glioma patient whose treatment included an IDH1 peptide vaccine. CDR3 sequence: CASSLNVRLTHFTEAFF. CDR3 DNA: TGTGCCAGCAGCTTAAATGTGAGGCTGACGCATTTTACTGAAGCTTTCTTT.